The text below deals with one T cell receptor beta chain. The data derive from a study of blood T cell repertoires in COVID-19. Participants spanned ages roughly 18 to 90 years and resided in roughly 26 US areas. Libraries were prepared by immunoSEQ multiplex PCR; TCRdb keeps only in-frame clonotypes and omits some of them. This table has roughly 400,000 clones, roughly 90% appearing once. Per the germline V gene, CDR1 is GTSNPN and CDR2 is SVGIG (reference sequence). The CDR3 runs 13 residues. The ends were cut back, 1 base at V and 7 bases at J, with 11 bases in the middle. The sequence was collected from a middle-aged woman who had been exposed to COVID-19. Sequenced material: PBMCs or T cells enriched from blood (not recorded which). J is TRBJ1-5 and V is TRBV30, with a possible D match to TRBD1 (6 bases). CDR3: CAWSAGVEQPQHF. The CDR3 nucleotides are TGTGCCTGGAGTGCAGGGGTGGAACAGCCCCAGCATTTT.